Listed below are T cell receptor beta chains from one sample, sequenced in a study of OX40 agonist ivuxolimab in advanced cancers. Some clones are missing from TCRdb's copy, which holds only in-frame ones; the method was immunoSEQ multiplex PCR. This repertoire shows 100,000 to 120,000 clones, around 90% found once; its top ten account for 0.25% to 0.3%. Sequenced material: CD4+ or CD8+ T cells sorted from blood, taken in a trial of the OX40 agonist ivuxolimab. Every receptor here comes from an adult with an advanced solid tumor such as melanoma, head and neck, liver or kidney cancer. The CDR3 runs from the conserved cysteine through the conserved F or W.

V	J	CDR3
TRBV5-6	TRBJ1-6	CASSLDKASPLHF
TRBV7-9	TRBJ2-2	CAIPRGLGGNTGELFF
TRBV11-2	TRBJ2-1	CASSPHDTNNEQFF
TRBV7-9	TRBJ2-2	CASSARSGRTTGELFF
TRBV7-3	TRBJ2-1	CASSLSSGNDNEQFF
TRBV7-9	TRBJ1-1	CASSSDRLNTEAFF
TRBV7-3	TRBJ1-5	CASSLTGASNQPQHF
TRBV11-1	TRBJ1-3	CASSLAENTIYF
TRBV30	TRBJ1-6	CAWSAGDNSPLHF
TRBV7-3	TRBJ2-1	CASSLNPPGRGYYNEQFF
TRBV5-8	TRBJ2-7	CAIRFVGGEGVSYEQYF
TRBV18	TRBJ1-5	CASSLLDSNQPQHF
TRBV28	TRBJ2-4	CASSSPGSGRVIQYF
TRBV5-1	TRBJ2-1	CASSSRANEQFF
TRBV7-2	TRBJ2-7	CASNAVAGAVYEQYF
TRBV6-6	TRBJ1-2	CASRRIQANYGYTF
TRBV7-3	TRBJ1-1	CASSSSRSGLGTEAFF
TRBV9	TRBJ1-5	CASSVSGVNQPQHF
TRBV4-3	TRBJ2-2	CASSQAGTENTGELFF
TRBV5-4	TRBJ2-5	CASSFDQGPQETQYF
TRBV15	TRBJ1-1	CATSRVYKNTEAFF
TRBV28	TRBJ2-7	CASSLEAEQYF
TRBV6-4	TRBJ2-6	CASSRTGLGANVLTF
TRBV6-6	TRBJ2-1	CASSRSGSFYEQFF
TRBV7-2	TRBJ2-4	CASSLGGLAKNIQYF
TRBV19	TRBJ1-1	CASSITVAGGEAFF
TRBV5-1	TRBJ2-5	CASSLAGQGETQYF
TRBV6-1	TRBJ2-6	CASSETSGANVLTF
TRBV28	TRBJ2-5	CASSVVGEGETQYF
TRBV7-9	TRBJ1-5	CASSSGQGFASNQPQHF
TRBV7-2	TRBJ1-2	CASSLGQGRMDGYTF
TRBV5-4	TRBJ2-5	CASSLGDRGKTQYF
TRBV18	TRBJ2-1	CASSAGLASSYNEQFF
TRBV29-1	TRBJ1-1	CSAIKNRNTEAFF
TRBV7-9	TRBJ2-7	CASSPPSRFSYEQYF